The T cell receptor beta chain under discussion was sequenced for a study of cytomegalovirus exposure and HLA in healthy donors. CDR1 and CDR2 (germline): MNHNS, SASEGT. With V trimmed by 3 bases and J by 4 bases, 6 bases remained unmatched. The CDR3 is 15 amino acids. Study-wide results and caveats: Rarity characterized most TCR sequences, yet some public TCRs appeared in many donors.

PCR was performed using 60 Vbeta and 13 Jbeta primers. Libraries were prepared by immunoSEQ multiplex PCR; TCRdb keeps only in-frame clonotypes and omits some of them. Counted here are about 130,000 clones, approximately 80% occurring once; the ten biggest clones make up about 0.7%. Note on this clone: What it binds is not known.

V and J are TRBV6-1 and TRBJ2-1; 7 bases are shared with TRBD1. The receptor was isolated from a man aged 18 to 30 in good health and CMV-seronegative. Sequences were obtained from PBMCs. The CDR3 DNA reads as TGTGCCAGCAGTGATTTCGGGACAGCTTACAATGAGCAGTTCTTC. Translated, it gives CASSDFGTAYNEQFF.